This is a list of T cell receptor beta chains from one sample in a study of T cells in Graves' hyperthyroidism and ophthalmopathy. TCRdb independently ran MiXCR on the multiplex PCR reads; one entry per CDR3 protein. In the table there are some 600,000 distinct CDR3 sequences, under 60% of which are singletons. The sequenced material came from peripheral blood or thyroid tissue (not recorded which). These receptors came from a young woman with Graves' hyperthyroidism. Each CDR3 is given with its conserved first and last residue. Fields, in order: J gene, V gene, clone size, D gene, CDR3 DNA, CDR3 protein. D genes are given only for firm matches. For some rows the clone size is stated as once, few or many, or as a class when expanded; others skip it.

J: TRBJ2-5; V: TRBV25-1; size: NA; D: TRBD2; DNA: TGTGCCGGACTAGCGGTAGAGACCCAGTACTTC; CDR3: CAGLAVETQYF
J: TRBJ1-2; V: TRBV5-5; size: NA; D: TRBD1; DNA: TGTGCCAGCAGCTGGGGGCGAACAGGGGTATTGTATGGCTACACCTTC; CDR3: CASSWGRTGVLYGYTF
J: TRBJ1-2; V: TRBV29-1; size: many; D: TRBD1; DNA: TGCAGCGCCTGGGACAGCCCCTATGGCTACACCTTC; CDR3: CSAWDSPYGYTF
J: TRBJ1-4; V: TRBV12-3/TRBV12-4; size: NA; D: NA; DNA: TGTGCCAGCAGTTTAGGAAAAAAACTGTTTTTT; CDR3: CASSLGKKLFF
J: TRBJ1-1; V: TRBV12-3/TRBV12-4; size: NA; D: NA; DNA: TGTGCCAGCAGCCAAGATGCGGCAGGGAGCACTGAAGCTTTCTTT; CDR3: CASSQDAAGSTEAFF
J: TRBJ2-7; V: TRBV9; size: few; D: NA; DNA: TGTGCCAGCAGCGTACGCCCACGGGACGAGCAGTACTTC; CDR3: CASSVRPRDEQYF
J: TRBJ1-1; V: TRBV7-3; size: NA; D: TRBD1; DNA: TGTGCCAGCAGCTTAACGGGAAGGAGGACAGGGGAATATAGCACTGAAGCTTTCTTT; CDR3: CASSLTGRRTGEYSTEAFF
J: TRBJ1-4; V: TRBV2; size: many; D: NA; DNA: TGTGCCAGCAGTGGGCAGACGGCCGATGAAAAACTGTTTTTT; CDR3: CASSGQTADEKLFF
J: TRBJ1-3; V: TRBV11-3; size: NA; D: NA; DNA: TGTGCCAGCAGCTCTCCCGACAGGAGCTCTGGAAACACCATATATTTT; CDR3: CASSSPDRSSGNTIYF
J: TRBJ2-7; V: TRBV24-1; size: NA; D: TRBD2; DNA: TGTGCCACACGGGCGGGGGCCTACGAGCAGTACTTC; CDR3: CATRAGAYEQYF
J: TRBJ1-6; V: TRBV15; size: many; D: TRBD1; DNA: TGTGCCACCAGCAAGAGGACAGGGGCAGAACGGACACCCCTCCACTTT; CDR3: CATSKRTGAERTPLHF
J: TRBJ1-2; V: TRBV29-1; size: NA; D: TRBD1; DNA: TGCAGCGTTGAGGACAGGAATGGCTACACCTTC; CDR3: CSVEDRNGYTF
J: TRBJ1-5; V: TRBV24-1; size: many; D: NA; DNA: TGTGCCACCAGTGACTTACAGGGTGGCAATCAGCCCCAGCATTTT; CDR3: CATSDLQGGNQPQHF
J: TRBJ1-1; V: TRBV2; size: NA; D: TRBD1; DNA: TGTGCCAGCAGAGGGGACAGGGACACTGAAGCTTTCTTT; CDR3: CASRGDRDTEAFF
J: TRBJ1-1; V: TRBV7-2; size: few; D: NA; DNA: TGTGCCAGCAGCTCAACGGGGGGGGGGCTGGGGGAAGCTTTCTTT; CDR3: CASSSTGGGLGEAFF
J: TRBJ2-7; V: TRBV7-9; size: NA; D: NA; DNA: TGTGCCAGCAGCCCCGGTTACAGTAAGCAGCACTTC; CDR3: CASSPGYSKQHF
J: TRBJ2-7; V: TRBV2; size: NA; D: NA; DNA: TGTGCCAGCAGTGACAGGGGCATTGGCGAGCAGTACTTC; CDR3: CASSDRGIGEQYF
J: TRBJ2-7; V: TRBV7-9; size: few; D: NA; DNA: TGTGCCAGCAGCGGGAGAACGGGAGAGCAGTACTTC; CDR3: CASSGRTGEQYF
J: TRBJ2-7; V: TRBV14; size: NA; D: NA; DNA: TGTGCCAGCAGCCAAGCCGGGACTTCCACCTACGAGCAGTACTTC; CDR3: CASSQAGTSTYEQYF
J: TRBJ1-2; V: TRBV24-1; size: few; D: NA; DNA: TGTGCCAGCAGTCCGCCGGGAGCCGCACTCTATGGCTACACCTTC; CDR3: CASSPPGAALYGYTF
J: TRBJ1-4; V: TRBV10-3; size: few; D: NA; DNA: TGTGCCAGCAGTTACGGGGGGGCGAGTGAAAAACTGTTTTTT; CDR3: CASSYGGASEKLFF
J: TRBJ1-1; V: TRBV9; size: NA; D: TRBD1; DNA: TGTGCCAGCAGCGTGGGGGACAGGGGGCTTGAGCGGACTGAAGCTTTCTTT; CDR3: CASSVGDRGLERTEAFF
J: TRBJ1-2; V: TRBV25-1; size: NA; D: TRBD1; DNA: TGTGCCAGCAGACCGCAGGGGGTCGAAGGCTACACCTTC; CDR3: CASRPQGVEGYTF
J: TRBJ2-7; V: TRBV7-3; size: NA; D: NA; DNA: TGTGCCAGCAGCTTAGTATCGGGAGAAGCCTACGAGCAGTACTTC; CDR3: CASSLVSGEAYEQYF
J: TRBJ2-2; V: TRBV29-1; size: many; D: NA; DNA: TGCAGCGCTGCCGGCACCGCTGTCGGGGAGCTGTTTTTT; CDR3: CSAAGTAVGELFF
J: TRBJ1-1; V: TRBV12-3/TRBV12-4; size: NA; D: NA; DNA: TGTGCCAGCATGACCCGGGGGACCACTGAAGCTTTCTTT; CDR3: CASMTRGTTEAFF
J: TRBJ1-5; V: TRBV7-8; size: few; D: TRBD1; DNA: TGTGCCAGCAGCCACCGGGACAGCGGCAATCAGCCCCAGCATTTT; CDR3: CASSHRDSGNQPQHF
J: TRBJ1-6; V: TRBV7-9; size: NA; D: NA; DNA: TGTGCCAGCAGCCTAGCGGGGATGGGTTCACCCCTCCACTTT; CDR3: CASSLAGMGSPLHF
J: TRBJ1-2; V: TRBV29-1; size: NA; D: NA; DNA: TGCAGCCTCCGGGACCAAGACAACTATGGCTACACCTTC; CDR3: CSLRDQDNYGYTF
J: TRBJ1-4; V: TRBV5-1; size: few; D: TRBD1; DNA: TGTGCCAGCAGCCCCCCGGGACAGGATGAAAAACTGTTTTTT; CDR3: CASSPPGQDEKLFF
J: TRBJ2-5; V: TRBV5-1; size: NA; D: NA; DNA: TGCGCCAGCAGCTTGACAGGGATAAAGGAGACCCAGTACTTC; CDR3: CASSLTGIKETQYF
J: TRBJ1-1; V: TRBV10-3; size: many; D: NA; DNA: TGTGCCATCAGCCTCGGGGCGGGTGAAGCTTTCTTT; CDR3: CAISLGAGEAFF